These 7 T cell receptor beta chains were sequenced from one sample in a study of cytomegalovirus exposure and HLA in healthy donors. PCR used 60 Vbeta primers and 13 Jbeta primers. Some clones are missing from TCRdb's copy, which holds only in-frame ones; the method was immunoSEQ multiplex PCR. This repertoire shows roughly 130,000 clones, over 75% found once; its top ten account for 8.8%. Sequencing used PBMCs. These TCRs come from a woman in her 50s in good health and CMV-seropositive.

This clone turned up a few times. The chain links TRBV28 to TRBJ1-4, with TRBD1 identical over 9 bases. V lost 6 bases to trimming and J lost 3 bases; unmatched junction nucleotides: 2. Germline V gene sequence: CDR1 MDHEN, CDR2 SYDVKM. The CDR3 runs 14 residues. The CDR3 protein is CASSRTGANEKLFF. The CDR3 DNA follows: TGTGCCAGCAGCCGGACAGGGGCTAATGAAAAACTGTTTTTT.

This clone showed up just once. CDR3 nucleotides: TGTGCCAGTAGCGTTACAAATTCACCCCTCCACTTT. Translated: CASSVTNSPLHF. The chain has TRBV19 and TRBJ1-6, with D uncertain. V shed 6 bases and J shed 7 bases, with 7 bases lying between them. In germline, CDR1 is LNHDA, CDR2 SQIVND (reference sequence). This CDR3 contains 12 residues.

The chain carries TRBV19 and TRBJ2-2, with D maybe TRBD1 (5 bases). The CDR3 totals 14 residues. CDR1 is LNHDA, CDR2 SQIVND, per germline (reference sequence). The ends were cut back, 4 bases at V and 6 bases at J, with 12 bases in the middle. This CDR3 reads CASSTLPGSGELFF. The CDR3 DNA sequence: TGTGCCAGTAGTACACTTCCAGGGTCCGGGGAGCTGTTTTTT.

This rearrangement joins TRBV27 to TRBJ2-3; 8 bases match TRBD2. The CDR3 consists of 15 residues. Germline-derived CDR1 and CDR2 are MNHEY and SMNVEV (reference sequence). V trimming: 6 bases; J trimming: 1 base; junction bases outside the gene matches: 6. The CDR3 sequence is CASSSGGGRTDTQYF. For the CDR3, the DNA is TGTGCCAGCAGCTCCGGGGGGGGCCGCACAGATACGCAGTATTTT.

The CDR3 reads CAWTEFTMTSGGYNEQFF. The CDR3, as DNA: TGTGCCTGGACTGAGTTTACAATGACTAGCGGGGGGTACAATGAGCAGTTCTTC. V and J are TRBV30 and TRBJ2-1, with 13 bases identical to TRBD2. V was pared by 4 bases and J by 4 bases, with 13 bases of the junction left unmatched. This CDR3 is 18 amino acids long. Germline CDR1 reads GTSNPN; CDR2 reads SVGIG (reference sequence).

This chain connects TRBV19 to TRBJ2-5; 9 nucleotides line up with TRBD1. This CDR3 spans 14 amino acids. The germline V gene encodes CDR1 LNHDA and CDR2 SQIVND (reference sequence). The V gene end was trimmed by 8 bases and the J gene end by 0 bases; junction bases not matched to a gene: 4. The CDR3 DNA follows: TGTGCCAGTCAACAGGGGGCGTACCAAGAGACCCAGTACTTC. Amino acids: CASQQGAYQETQYF.

A note on this clone: Other DNA sequences in this specimen translate into the identical CDR3. The chain employs TRBV28 and TRBJ2-7; the match to TRBD1 covers 9 bases. Germline values: CDR1 MDHEN, CDR2 SYDVKM. The ends lost 6 bases at V and 2 bases at J; junction bases unmatched: 2. This CDR3 is 13 amino acids long. The chain's CDR3 is CASRTGGPYEQYF. Written as DNA, the CDR3 is TGTGCCAGCAGGACAGGGGGGCCCTACGAGCAGTACTTC. The whole variable domain, filled in from reference TRBV28 and TRBJ2-7, reads DVKVTQSSRYLVKRTGEKVFLECVQDMDHENMFWYRQDPGLGLRLIYFSYDVKMKEKGDIPEGYSVSREKKERFSLILESASTNQTSMYLCASRTGGPYEQYFGPGTRLTVT.